The rows below give T cell receptor beta chains drawn from one sample of a study of blood T cell repertoires in COVID-19. TCRdb keeps only in-frame clones here, not all; method: immunoSEQ multiplex PCR. The sample lists approximately 190,000 clones, almost 85% occurring once. The sample consisted of peripheral blood. Receptors were obtained from a woman in her 70s with active or convalescent COVID-19. CDR3s include the opening cysteine and the closing phenylalanine or tryptophan. A D gene is named only where the DNA matches it firmly. The size of a clone is reported for some rows only, either as once, few or many, or as a class for expanded clones.

TRBJ2-5 | TRBD2 | - | TRBV20-1 | CSASKASGRGIETQYF | TGCAGTGCTAGTAAGGCTAGCGGGAGAGGTATTGAGACCCAGTACTTC
TRBJ2-3 | TRBD2 | - | TRBV5-1 | CASSLGVLAGGSDTQYF | TGCGCCAGCAGCTTGGGAGTTCTAGCGGGAGGTTCAGATACGCAGTATTTT
TRBJ2-1 | TRBD2 | - | TRBV29-1 | CSTYWTSHNEQFF | TGCAGCACATATTGGACTAGCCACAATGAGCAGTTCTTC
TRBJ2-7 | - | - | TRBV19 | CASSRGRYEQYF | TGTGCCAGTAGTAGAGGGCGGTACGAGCAGTACTTC
TRBJ2-6 | - | - | TRBV9 | CASSKRGGTATGANVLTF | TGTGCCAGCAGCAAAAGAGGCGGGACAGCGACTGGGGCCAACGTCCTGACTTTC
TRBJ1-5 | - | - | TRBV3-1/TRBV3-2 | CASGSTGYSNQPQHF | TGTGCCAGCGGTAGCACAGGGTATAGCAATCAGCCCCAGCATTTT
TRBJ2-7 | - | - | TRBV28 | CASTPTGYASTYEQYF | TGTGCCAGCACACCCACGGGGTACGCTTCCACCTACGAGCAGTACTTC
TRBJ2-7 | TRBD2 | - | TRBV19 | CASSLGSLASYEQYF | TGTGCCAGTAGCCTAGGTTCACTAGCGTCTTACGAGCAGTACTTC
TRBJ2-1 | - | - | TRBV5-1 | CASSTTTNEQFF | TGCGCCAGCAGCACAACAACCAATGAGCAGTTCTTC
TRBJ2-3 | - | few | TRBV2 | CASTQSTDTQYF | TGTGCCAGCACCCAAAGCACAGATACGCAGTATTTT
TRBJ1-1 | - | few | TRBV6-5 | CASSRTGATEAFF | TGTGCCAGCAGTCGAACAGGAGCCACTGAAGCTTTCTTT
TRBJ2-1 | TRBD2 | once | TRBV6-6 | CASSYSAGVGHEQFF | TGTGCCAGCAGTTACTCGGCGGGAGTGGGACATGAGCAGTTCTTC
TRBJ1-1 | TRBD1 | few | TRBV5-1 | CASSALTGGTEAFF | TGCGCCAGCAGCGCCCTGACAGGGGGGACTGAAGCTTTCTTT
TRBJ2-1 | TRBD2 | - | TRBV5-4 | CASSFVAGTGYNEQFF | TGTGCCAGCAGCTTCGTAGCGGGAACGGGCTACAATGAGCAGTTCTTC
TRBJ1-1 | TRBD1 | - | TRBV6-5 | CASSPPRTGVTEAFF | TGTGCCAGCAGTCCACCTCGGACAGGGGTCACTGAAGCTTTCTTT
TRBJ2-7 | TRBD2 | - | TRBV4-1 | CASSPSGRAGLEQYF | TGCGCCAGCAGCCCGAGCGGGAGGGCAGGCCTCGAGCAGTACTTC
TRBJ1-2 | TRBD1 | - | TRBV29-1 | CSVEAGGLDYGYTF | TGCAGCGTTGAAGCAGGGGGCCTTGACTATGGCTACACCTTC
TRBJ2-7 | TRBD1 | - | TRBV11-2 | CASSSPPGQGIYEQYF | TGTGCCAGCAGCTCCCCCCCGGGACAGGGCATCTACGAGCAGTACTTC
TRBJ2-1 | - | - | TRBV19 | CAIPYDREVGKDEQFF | TGTGCCATCCCCTATGATCGGGAAGTTGGAAAAGATGAGCAGTTCTTC
TRBJ2-3 | TRBD2 | - | TRBV7-3 | CASSRGLAGEDTQYF | TGTGCCAGCAGCCGGGGACTAGCGGGGGAAGATACGCAGTATTTT
TRBJ2-3 | TRBD2 | - | TRBV9 | CASSDRTSVDTQYF | TGTGCCAGCAGCGATCGGACTAGCGTGGATACGCAGTATTTT
TRBJ2-2 | TRBD2 | - | TRBV23-1 | CASSQSVLRSGRFPGELFF | TGCGCCAGCAGTCAATCCGTCTTGAGAAGCGGGAGATTCCCCGGGGAGCTGTTTTTT
TRBJ2-3 | - | - | TRBV7-9 | CASSLTVPDTQYF | TGTGCCAGCAGCCTCACAGTTCCAGATACGCAGTATTTT
TRBJ1-2 | TRBD1 | - | TRBV28 | CAALPLQGVYTF | TGTGCCGCCCTACCACTACAGGGGGTGTACACCTTC
TRBJ1-2 | TRBD1 | once | TRBV13 | CASSLATGGVYGYTF | TGTGCCAGCAGCTTAGCGACAGGGGGCGTCTATGGCTACACCTTC
TRBJ2-3 | - | - | TRBV7-9 | CASSFFSTDTQYF | TGTGCCAGCAGCTTCTTTAGCACAGATACGCAGTATTTT
TRBJ1-2 | - | - | TRBV28 | CASSIQGNYGYTF | TGTGCCAGCAGTATACAGGGCAACTATGGCTACACCTTC
TRBJ1-6 | - | - | TRBV18 | CASSRDKFNSPLHF | TGTGCCAGCTCACGGGACAAGTTTAATTCACCCCTCCACTTT
TRBJ2-3 | TRBD2 | - | TRBV5-4 | CASSQTSGTRSDTQYF | TGTGCCAGCAGCCAGACTAGCGGGACAAGATCAGATACGCAGTATTTT
TRBJ1-6 | - | - | TRBV9 | CASSAPGRGYNSPLHF | TGTGCCAGCAGCGCTCCGGGTAGGGGGTATAATTCACCCCTCCACTTT
TRBJ2-5 | - | - | TRBV6-2/TRBV6-3 | CASSYSFVRETQYF | TGTGCCAGCAGTTACTCCTTCGTTAGAGAGACCCAGTACTTC
TRBJ2-1 | - | - | TRBV21-1 | CASSTRDRGYNEQFF | TGTGCCAGCAGCACCCGGGACAGGGGTTACAATGAGCAGTTCTTC
TRBJ2-3 | - | - | TRBV18 | CASSPPLQGGPPDTQYF | TGTGCCAGCTCACCACCCCTACAGGGGGGGCCCCCAGATACGCAGTATTTT
TRBJ2-1 | TRBD1 | once | TRBV27 | CASSWTGGSYNEQFF | TGTGCCAGCAGCTGGACAGGGGGATCCTACAATGAGCAGTTCTTC
TRBJ2-1 | - | - | TRBV7-8 | CASSPLQESGTEAEQFF | TGTGCCAGCAGCCCCTTACAGGAGTCGGGTACAGAGGCTGAGCAGTTCTTC
TRBJ2-5 | TRBD1 | few | TRBV18 | CASSPLGQGQETQYF | TGTGCCAGCTCACCACTGGGACAGGGTCAAGAGACCCAGTACTTC
TRBJ2-7 | TRBD1 | - | TRBV7-9 | CASSHRQGATREAGYEQYF | TGTGCCAGCAGCCACCGACAGGGGGCGACGCGGGAGGCAGGCTACGAGCAGTACTTC
TRBJ2-7 | - | - | TRBV7-9 | CASSLGSAPSYEQYF | TGTGCCAGCAGCTTAGGTAGCGCCCCCTCCTACGAGCAGTACTTC
TRBJ1-1 | TRBD1 | - | TRBV4-1 | CASSQAPPRGQLGTEAFF | TGCGCCAGCAGCCAAGCCCCCCCGAGGGGGCAGTTGGGCACTGAAGCTTTCTTT
TRBJ2-1 | TRBD1 | - | TRBV7-2 | CASSYSGTGLYNEQFF | TGTGCCAGCAGTTATTCCGGGACAGGCCTCTACAATGAGCAGTTCTTC
TRBJ2-1 | TRBD2 | - | TRBV5-1 | CASSLGSGFDNEQFF | TGCGCCAGCAGCTTGGGTAGCGGGTTTGACAATGAGCAGTTCTTC
TRBJ1-6 | - | - | TRBV5-4 | CASSFLDTSPLHF | TGTGCCAGCAGCTTCCTCGACACTTCACCCCTCCACTTT
TRBJ1-2 | TRBD1 | once | TRBV15 | CATSRVRGGDGYTF | TGTGCCACCAGCAGAGTTAGAGGGGGCGATGGCTACACCTTC
TRBJ2-3 | TRBD1 | - | TRBV5-1 | CASSLMGTGSANTQYF | TGCGCCAGCAGCTTGATGGGGACAGGGTCCGCGAATACGCAGTATTTT
TRBJ1-1 | - | - | TRBV18 | CASSRGGNTEAFF | TGTGCCAGCTCACGGGGCGGCAACACTGAAGCTTTCTTT
TRBJ2-7 | - | - | TRBV5-1 | CASSLSSYYEQYF | TGCGCCAGCAGCTTGTCTTCTTACTACGAGCAGTACTTC
TRBJ2-5 | TRBD2 | - | TRBV11-2 | CASSLGAGASGIQETQYF | TGTGCCAGCAGCTTAGGGGCGGGGGCTAGCGGGATTCAAGAGACCCAGTACTTC
TRBJ1-6 | - | - | TRBV11-2 | CASSLAQGGNSPLHF | TGTGCCAGCAGCTTAGCTCAGGGAGGCAATTCACCCCTCCACTTT
TRBJ1-2 | TRBD1 | few | TRBV5-1 | CASSSGQDNYGYTF | TGCGCCAGCAGCTCGGGACAGGATAACTATGGCTACACCTTC
TRBJ2-1 | TRBD1 | - | TRBV25-1 | CASRGVGEQGAYNEQFF | TGTGCCAGCAGGGGGGTGGGAGAACAGGGGGCCTACAATGAGCAGTTCTTC
TRBJ2-7 | - | - | TRBV7-3 | CASSLSVGGPYEQYF | TGTGCCAGCAGCTTATCAGTCGGGGGTCCCTACGAGCAGTACTTC